One sample yielded the 25 T cell receptor beta chains listed below, sequenced in a study of shared T cell receptors in the human thymus. Only in-frame clones appear in the TCRdb table, and some are missing; sequencing was by immunoSEQ multiplex PCR. The repertoire holds about 710,000 clones, with 80% to 90% as singletons. This same sample was also part of a study on human thymus T cells.

Source material: thymocytes. These receptors were obtained from a boy younger than two with a congenital heart defect.

The chain is built from TRBV2 and TRBJ2-1; D call uncertain. The CDR3 covers 11 residues. The V end lost 3 bases, the J end lost 10 bases, and 7 bases lay between the germline ends. The germline CDR1 and CDR2 sequences are SNHLY and FYNNEI. The CDR3 DNA sequence: TGTGCCAGCAGTGACAGTCTCGAGCAGTTCTTC. It yields the protein CASSDSLEQFF.

V is TRBV27 and J is TRBJ2-1; the D is unclear. The CDR3 has 17 amino acids. V gave up 2 bases and J gave up 2 bases, with 16 bases separating them. Germline values: CDR1 MNHEY, CDR2 SMNVEV (reference sequence). The CDR3 bases are TGTGCCAGCAGTTTAGAGTTCGGGTCCCACCCCTACAATGAGCAGTTCTTC. Translation: CASSLEFGSHPYNEQFF.

V gene TRBV7-2 combines with J gene TRBJ2-7; TRBD2 is a possible D gene (7 bases). The germline gives CDR1 SGHTA, CDR2 FQGNSA. CDR3 length: 14 amino acids. Trimming pared 6 bases from V and 7 bases from J, leaving 19 bases between. CDR3 in amino acids: CASSVRRGGDEQYF. The CDR3 DNA reads TGTGCCAGCAGTGTCCGTAGAGGGGGGGATGAGCAGTACTTC.

The J gene is TRBJ1-1, the V gene TRBV19, with 7 bases identical to TRBD1. Trimming cost V 5 bases and J 4 bases; bases outside gene matches: 4. CDR1 and CDR2 from the germline V gene are LNHDA and SQIVND (reference sequence). This CDR3 comprises 13 residues. The CDR3 loop reads CASSYRGSTEAFF. DNA for the CDR3: TGTGCCAGTAGTTACAGGGGATCCACTGAAGCTTTCTTT.

J is TRBJ2-6 and V is TRBV6-1; 9 bases match TRBD1. Losses at the gene ends were 4 bases for V and 0 bases for J; bases not matched to a gene: 4. The CDR3 runs to 17 residues. Germline CDR1 reads MNHNS; CDR2 reads SASEGT. In nucleotides, the CDR3 is TGTGCCAGCAGTGCGGACAGGGGCCTCTCTGGGGCCAACGTCCTGACTTTC. Translation: CASSADRGLSGANVLTF.

The rearrangement joins TRBV7-9 to TRBJ2-7, with 10 positions matching TRBD1. Germline V gene data show CDR1 as SEHNR and CDR2 as FQNEAQ (reference sequence). The CDR3 sequence is 15 residues long. V gave up 7 bases and J gave up 3 bases; unmatched junction bases: 9. CDR3 in amino acids: CASTKLGTGDYEQYF. Here the CDR3 DNA reads TGTGCCAGCACCAAACTGGGGACAGGGGACTACGAGCAGTACTTC.

This rearrangement joins TRBV14 to TRBJ2-7, with TRBD2 matching over 9 bases. Germline loops: CDR1 SGHDN, CDR2 FVKESK. The junction had 7 bases not matched to a gene; V was cut back by 1 base and J by 6 bases. The CDR3 is 15 residues long. CDR3 bases: TGTGCCAGCAGCCAAGTTAGGCTAGCGGGGAGCGAGCAGTACTTC. Amino acids: CASSQVRLAGSEQYF.

The chain links TRBV28 to TRBJ1-2; tentative D call: TRBD1 (6 bases). The CDR3 is made up of 15 amino acids. Per the germline V gene, CDR1 is MDHEN and CDR2 is SYDVKM. With 4 bases removed from V and 4 bases from J, the gap between germline ends came to 16 bases. The CDR3 sequence: CASSSPDSRSYGYTF. CDR3 in DNA: TGTGCCAGCAGTTCCCCGGACAGCCGCTCCTATGGCTACACCTTC.

The rearrangement uses TRBV15 and TRBJ2-5; D is perhaps TRBD1 (6 bases). Trimming shortened V by 1 base and J by 5 bases, and 8 bases separated the two germline ends. CDR1 is LNHNV and CDR2 is YYDKDF in the germline V gene (reference sequence). The CDR3 runs 13 residues. The CDR3 DNA is TGTGCCACCAGCAGAGGACAGGAGGAGACCCAGTACTTC. This sequence encodes CATSRGQEETQYF.

The V call is TRBV6-1, the J call TRBJ2-7; 9 bases are shared with TRBD1. In germline, CDR1 is MNHNS, CDR2 SASEGT. There are 14 residues in the CDR3. V trimming: 9 bases; J trimming: 1 base; junction bases outside the gene matches: 7. CDR3 DNA: TGTGCCAGTAAGACAGGGGGGAATTCCTACGAGCAGTACTTC. Its translation is CASKTGGNSYEQYF.

This clone was observed once. One end of the junction is discordant with germline, which a read error may explain. The rearrangement uses TRBV6-1 and TRBJ2-1, with a tentative D call TRBD1 (5 bases). This CDR3 has 18 residues. Per the germline V gene, CDR1 is MNHNS and CDR2 is SASEGT. This CDR3 reads CASIEGWQGRIPKFEQFF. The CDR3 DNA reads TGTGCCAGCATTGAAGGGTGGCAGGGTAGGATTCCAAAGTTTGAGCAGTTCTTC.

The chain couples TRBV5-1 to TRBJ2-1; 10 bases are a match to TRBD2. In germline, CDR1 is SGHRS, CDR2 YFSETQ. The CDR3 length is 15 residues. Trimming took 1 base from V and 5 from J; bases not matched to a gene: 3. The CDR3 loop reads CASSLLLAGHNEQFF. CDR3 sequence (DNA): TGCGCCAGCAGCTTGTTACTAGCGGGGCACAATGAGCAGTTCTTC.

V gene TRBV29-1 combines with J gene TRBJ2-3; 8 positions agree with TRBD2. The germline gives CDR1 SQVTM, CDR2 ANQGSEA. There are 16 residues in the CDR3. Trimming took 5 bases from V and 6 from J; bases not matched to a gene: 16. The CDR3 DNA reads TGCAGCGTTTGGTTTAGCGGGAAGCCCCTGCCCGATACGCAGTATTTT. Its translation is CSVWFSGKPLPDTQYF.

The chain couples TRBV5-1 to TRBJ2-7, with 7 bases identical to TRBD1. The CDR3 has 15 residues. J was trimmed by 2 bases and V by 4 bases; bases with no gene match: 9. Germline V lookup: CDR1 SGHRS, CDR2 YFSETQ. CDR3: CASSNRGGATYEQYF. The CDR3 DNA reads as TGCGCCAGCAGCAATCGAGGGGGCGCAACCTACGAGCAGTACTTC.

This chain connects TRBV18 to TRBJ1-3; D unresolved. The CDR3 length is 13 residues. The V end was cut by 0 bases, the J end by 3 bases, with 3 bases between. Germline lookup yields CDR1 KGHSH and CDR2 LQKENI. The CDR3 protein is CASSPPYGNTIYF. The CDR3 coding sequence is TGTGCCAGCTCACCACCTTATGGAAACACCATATATTTT.

V usage is TRBV15 and J usage is TRBJ2-7, with D possibly TRBD2 on 7 matching bases. Trimming cost V 0 bases and J 5 bases, with 26 bases left between them. CDR1 and CDR2 (germline): LNHNV, YYDKDF (reference sequence). This CDR3 has 19 amino acids. The CDR3 coding sequence is TGTGCCACCAGCAGAGATTTTAGGACAGCTGGAAGAACTAGCGACGAGCAGTACTTC. Its protein product is CATSRDFRTAGRTSDEQYF.

The rearrangement joins TRBV19 to TRBJ1-1, with TRBD1 identical over 8 bases. The CDR3 consists of 14 residues. The V and J ends lost 7 bases and 3 bases, in that order; junction bases with no gene match: 7. Germline V gives CDR1 LNHDA, CDR2 SQIVND (reference sequence). The CDR3 region is CASTPEDRDTEAFF. The CDR3 DNA sequence: TGTGCCAGTACCCCCGAGGACAGGGACACTGAAGCTTTCTTT.

This rearrangement joins TRBV5-6 to TRBJ2-2, with D uncertain. This CDR3 region has 16 residues. The V gene lost 6 bases and the J gene lost 0 bases, with 15 bases spanning the gap. CDR1 is SGHDT and CDR2 is YYEEEE in the germline V gene. Here the CDR3 reads CASKRSEKPNTGELFF. CDR3 coding DNA: TGTGCCAGCAAGAGGTCGGAGAAGCCGAACACCGGGGAGCTGTTTTTT.

The chain links TRBV4-1 to TRBJ2-3; 12 bases match TRBD2. Germline lookup yields CDR1 MGHRA and CDR2 YSYEKL. This CDR3 has 17 amino acids. V shed 4 bases, J shed 2 bases, and the junction held 7 bases outside the gene matches. CDR3 nucleotides: TGCGCCAGCAGCCCACAACTAGCGGGAGGATCCACAGATACGCAGTATTTT. The encoded protein is CASSPQLAGGSTDTQYF.

The chain carries TRBV19 and TRBJ2-2; 12 positions agree with TRBD2. The CDR3 has 18 residues. The junction had 7 bases not matched to a gene; V was cut back by 1 base and J by 4 bases. Germline lookup yields CDR1 LNHDA and CDR2 SQIVND (reference sequence). The CDR3 sequence is CASSIGRTSGAATGELFF. The CDR3, as DNA: TGTGCCAGTAGTATAGGGCGGACTAGCGGGGCAGCCACCGGGGAGCTGTTTTTT.

The CDR3: CASSLGGTVNEKLFF. CDR3 bases: TGTGCCAGCAGCTTGGGGGGGACGGTGAATGAAAAACTGTTTTTT. The gene calls are TRBV13 and TRBJ1-4, with a tentative D call TRBD1 (5 bases). Germline V gene sequence: CDR1 PRHDT, CDR2 FYEKMQ (reference sequence). V was trimmed by 3 bases and J by 5 bases, leaving 13 bases between them. CDR3 size: 15 residues.

J is TRBJ1-2 and V is TRBV27, with D tentatively TRBD1 (5 bases). Germline lookup yields CDR1 MNHEY and CDR2 SMNVEV (reference sequence). V gave up 2 bases and J gave up 1 base, with 17 bases separating them. The length of the CDR3 is 17 residues. The CDR3 reads CASSLRGTYQDNYGYTF. The CDR3 DNA reads TGTGCCAGCAGTTTAAGGGGAACCTACCAGGATAACTATGGCTACACCTTC.

The chain carries TRBV29-1 and TRBJ2-3, with 11 bases matching TRBD2. The CDR3 has 13 amino acids. CDR1 SQVTM and CDR2 ANQGSEA come from the germline V gene. V was pared by 8 bases and J by 4 bases, with 5 bases of the junction left unmatched. The CDR3 DNA sequence: TGCAGCATTCATAGCGGGGGGGCAGATACGCAGTATTTT. Translated, it gives CSIHSGGADTQYF.

The DNA for the CDR3 is TGTGCCAGCAGCCAAGAAGCCGGGAGGATCCTCTACAATGAGCAGTTCTTC. It codes for CASSQEAGRILYNEQFF. The J gene is TRBJ2-1, the V gene TRBV14; TRBD2 agrees at 7 bases. Germline CDR1 SGHDN, CDR2 FVKESK. This CDR3 is 17 amino acids long. The V segment lost 0 bases and the J segment 3 bases; nucleotides outside the gene matches: 8.

V is TRBV12-5 and J is TRBJ2-1; 10 bases fit TRBD2. The CDR3 runs to 15 residues. V lost 6 bases and J lost 4; bases outside the gene matches: 6. CDR1 is LGHNT and CDR2 is FRNRAP in the germline V gene. CDR3 in amino acids: CASGVSGGKYNEQFF. Written as DNA, the CDR3 is TGTGCTAGTGGAGTTAGCGGGGGGAAGTACAATGAGCAGTTCTTC.